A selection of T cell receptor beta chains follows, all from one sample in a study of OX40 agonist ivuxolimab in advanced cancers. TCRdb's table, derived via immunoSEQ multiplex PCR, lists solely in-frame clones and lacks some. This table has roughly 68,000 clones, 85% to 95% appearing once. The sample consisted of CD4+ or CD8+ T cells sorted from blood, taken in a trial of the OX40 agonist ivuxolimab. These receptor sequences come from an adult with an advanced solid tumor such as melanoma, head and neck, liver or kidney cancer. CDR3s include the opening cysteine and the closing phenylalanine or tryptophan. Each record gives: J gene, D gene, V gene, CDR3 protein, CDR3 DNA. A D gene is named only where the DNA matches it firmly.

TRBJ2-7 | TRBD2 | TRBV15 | CATSRGGGASAYEQYF | TGTGCCACCAGCAGAGGCGGGGGGGCTTCAGCCTACGAGCAGTACTTC
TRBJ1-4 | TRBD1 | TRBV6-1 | CASGGQGVEKLFF | TGTGCCAGCGGCGGACAGGGGGTTGAAAAACTGTTTTTT
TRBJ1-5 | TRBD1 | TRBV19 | CASSPRGQGGKQPQHF | TGTGCCAGTAGTCCCCGAGGACAGGGGGGTAAACAGCCCCAGCATTTT
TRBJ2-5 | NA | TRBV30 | CAWSVGGAETQYF | TGTGCCTGGAGTGTGGGGGGCGCAGAGACCCAGTACTTC
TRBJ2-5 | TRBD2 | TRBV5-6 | CASSLTGGGGALETQYF | TGTGCCAGCAGCTTGACGGGAGGCGGGGGGGCCCTAGAGACCCAGTACTTC
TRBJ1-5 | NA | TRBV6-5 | CASSYGIRDSNQPQHF | TGTGCCAGCAGTTACGGGATTAGGGATAGCAATCAGCCCCAGCATTTT
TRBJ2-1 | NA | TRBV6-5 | CASSYDGVSNEQFF | TGTGCCAGCAGTTACGATGGGGTGTCGAATGAGCAGTTCTTC
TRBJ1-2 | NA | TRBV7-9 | CASSLANHGYTF | TGTGCCAGCAGCTTGGCGAACCATGGCTACACCTTC
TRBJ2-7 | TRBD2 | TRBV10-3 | CAISERNSGRISYEQYF | TGTGCCATCAGTGAACGTAATAGCGGGAGGATCTCCTACGAGCAGTACTTC
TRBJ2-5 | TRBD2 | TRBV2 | CASSERTSEETQYF | TGTGCCAGCAGTGAGCGGACTAGCGAAGAGACCCAGTACTTC
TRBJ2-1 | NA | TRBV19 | CASSRASTPYNEQFF | TGTGCCAGTAGTCGGGCTTCCACCCCCTACAATGAGCAGTTCTTC
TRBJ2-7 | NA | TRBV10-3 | CAIRPQGIYEQYF | TGTGCCATCAGACCGCAGGGAATCTACGAGCAGTACTTC
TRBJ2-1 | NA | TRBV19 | CASSVTGLEGNEQFF | TGTGCCAGTAGTGTAACAGGGTTGGAGGGCAATGAGCAGTTCTTC
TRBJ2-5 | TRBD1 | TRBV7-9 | CASRPRQGVGQETQYF | TGTGCCAGCAGACCCCGACAGGGCGTAGGGCAAGAGACCCAGTACTTC
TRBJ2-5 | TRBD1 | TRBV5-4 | CASSTGTEETQYF | TGTGCCAGCAGCACCGGGACAGAAGAGACCCAGTACTTC
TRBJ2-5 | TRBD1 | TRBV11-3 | CASSRGTGVTETQYF | TGTGCCAGCAGCAGAGGGACAGGGGTTACGGAGACCCAGTACTTC